These 20 T cell receptor beta chains were all obtained from the same sample, sequenced in a study of blood T cell repertoires in COVID-19. The protocol was immunoSEQ multiplex PCR, while the TCRdb copy is restricted to in-frame clones and leaves out a portion. The profile shows 210,000 or so clones, about 90% of them singletons. The sequenced sample consisted of peripheral blood. The receptors originated from a man in his forties or fifties with active or convalescent COVID-19.

The chain recombines TRBV29-1 with TRBJ1-1; D not certain. Germline assignment: CDR1 SQVTM and CDR2 ANQGSEA. Trimming cost V 4 bases and J 0 bases, with 6 bases left between them. The CDR3 loop spans 12 amino acids. The CDR3 DNA sequence: TGCAGCGTTGGCAGGCTGAACACTGAAGCTTTCTTT. This translates into CSVGRLNTEAFF.

The V gene is TRBV18, the J gene TRBJ2-6; TRBD1 aligns across 8 bases. CDR1 is KGHSH and CDR2 is LQKENI in the germline V gene. The CDR3 is 17 amino acids. J lost 2 bases, V lost 5 bases, and 8 bases had no gene match. The CDR3 spells CASSTGTGAPGANVLTF. As DNA, the CDR3 is TGTGCCAGCTCAACCGGGACAGGCGCCCCTGGGGCCAACGTCCTGACTTTC. Drawing the rest from reference TRBV18 and TRBJ2-6, the complete variable domain is NAGVMQNPRHLVRRRGQEARLRCSPMKGHSHVYWYRQLPEEGLKFMVYLQKENIIDESGMPKERFSAEFPKEGPSILRIQQVVRGDSAAYFCASSTGTGAPGANVLTFGAGSRLTVL.

The chain uses TRBV7-9 and TRBJ2-1; D possibly corresponds to TRBD2 (5 bases). Looked up from germline, CDR1 is SEHNR and CDR2 is FQNEAQ (reference sequence). The length of the CDR3 is 14 residues. The ends were cut back, 4 bases at V and 9 bases at J, with 16 bases in the middle. DNA for the CDR3: TGTGCCAGCAGCTCCACTAGGGCGATGGTTGAGCAGTTCTTC. It yields the protein CASSSTRAMVEQFF.

V gene TRBV18 combines with J gene TRBJ2-3; the match to TRBD2 covers 10 bases. Trimming at V came to 2 bases and at J to 0 bases, leaving 2 bases not matched to a gene. The CDR3 covers 16 residues. Per germline, CDR1 KGHSH and CDR2 LQKENI. CDR3 loop: CASSPGLAESTDTQYF. CDR3 bases: TGTGCCAGCTCACCAGGACTAGCGGAGAGCACAGATACGCAGTATTTT. The complete variable domain, with remaining parts taken from reference TRBV18 and TRBJ2-3, reads NAGVMQNPRHLVRRRGQEARLRCSPMKGHSHVYWYRQLPEEGLKFMVYLQKENIIDESGMPKERFSAEFPKEGPSILRIQQVVRGDSAAYFCASSPGLAESTDTQYFGPGTRLTVL.

The CDR3 coding sequence is TGTGCCAGCAGTTCCCGGACAGCGCAAAATCAGCCCCAGCATTTT. Translating it yields CASSSRTAQNQPQHF. This chain links TRBV6-5 with TRBJ1-5; tentative D call: TRBD1 (6 bases). The CDR3 is 15 amino acids. With 4 bases removed from V and 4 bases from J, the gap between germline ends came to 14 bases. Per the germline V gene, CDR1 is MNHEY and CDR2 is SVGAGI.

The CDR3 protein is CASSLGGRQNTEAFF. The CDR3 coding sequence is TGTGCCAGCAGCTTAGGGGGCAGACAGAACACTGAAGCTTTCTTT. The chain is built from TRBV11-3 and TRBJ1-1; D might be TRBD1 (5 bases). The ends were cut back, 1 base at V and 1 base at J, with 10 bases in the middle. Germline V gene data show CDR1 as SGHNT and CDR2 as YENEEA. CDR3 size: 15 residues.

The V and J genes are TRBV11-2 and TRBJ2-7; 12 positions agree with TRBD2. The junction had 9 bases not matched to a gene; V was cut back by 5 bases and J by 7 bases. The germline V gene encodes CDR1 SGHAT and CDR2 FQNNGV. CDR3 size: 15 residues. CDR3 DNA: TGTGCCAGCAGCCCCCGACTAGCGGGGGCGCGAGAGCAGTACTTC. As protein: CASSPRLAGAREQYF.

This chain connects TRBV7-9 to TRBJ1-2; a possible D gene is TRBD1 (5 bases). The germline CDR1 and CDR2 sequences are SEHNR and FQNEAQ (reference sequence). The germline V and J ends were trimmed by 10 bases and 0 bases, with 18 bases remaining between them. This CDR3 is 15 amino acids long. The chain's CDR3 is CATTGTFQANYGYTF. The CDR3 DNA reads TGTGCCACCACGGGGACTTTCCAAGCTAACTATGGCTACACCTTC.

The J gene is TRBJ1-4, the V gene TRBV27; the D is unclear. V was pared by 6 bases and J by 6 bases, with 14 bases between. Germline V CDR1 and CDR2: MNHEY, SMNVEV (reference sequence). The CDR3 consists of 14 residues. In DNA form, the CDR3 reads TGTGCCAGCAGGCCCTGGCAATCCGATGAAAAACTGTTTTTT. Translating it yields CASRPWQSDEKLFF.

The chain uses TRBV19 and TRBJ1-3, with D possibly matching TRBD1 (5 bases). Germline loops: CDR1 LNHDA, CDR2 SQIVND (reference sequence). CDR3 size: 14 residues. Trimming removed 5 bases at V and 2 bases at J, with 10 bases between. The CDR3 loop is CASSLRAAGNTIYF. In DNA, the CDR3 is TGTGCCAGTAGTCTCAGGGCAGCTGGAAACACCATATATTTT.

In nucleotides, the CDR3 is TGTGCCAGCAGTTACTCGATGGTCACAGGCACAGATACGCAGTATTTT. Its translation: CASSYSMVTGTDTQYF. V is TRBV6-2 or TRBV6-3 and J is TRBJ2-3; D is undetermined. This CDR3 is built from 16 residues. Trimming left V 0 bases short and J 1 base short, with 11 bases between. The germline V gene encodes CDR1 MNHEY and CDR2 SVGEGT.

The chain recombines TRBV19 with TRBJ2-3; TRBD1 matches 8 bases. J lost 6 bases, V lost 5 bases, and 7 bases had no gene match. The CDR3 extends over 14 amino acids. Germline V gene sequence: CDR1 LNHDA, CDR2 SQIVND (reference sequence). This chain's CDR3 is CASSLQGARDTQYF. DNA of the CDR3: TGTGCCAGTAGTCTCCAGGGGGCGCGGGATACGCAGTATTTT.

In this sample, this clone turned up once. The chain links TRBV6-5 to TRBJ2-3; 7 positions agree with TRBD2. Germline CDR1 and CDR2: MNHEY and SVGAGI. The CDR3 is made up of 14 amino acids. Trimming at V came to 8 bases and at J to 0 bases, leaving 5 bases not matched to a gene. CDR3: CASRASGSTDTQYF. As DNA, the CDR3 is TGTGCCAGCCGGGCTAGCGGTAGCACAGATACGCAGTATTTT.

The chain joins TRBV18 to TRBJ2-7, with 7 bases identical to TRBD1. The CDR3 contains 13 residues. V dropped 3 bases and J dropped 5; count of bases not matched to a gene: 4. Germline V lookup: CDR1 KGHSH, CDR2 LQKENI. The CDR3 protein is CASSPGTGDEQYF. DNA of the CDR3: TGTGCCAGCTCACCTGGCACAGGGGACGAGCAGTACTTC.

DNA of the CDR3: TGCGCCAGCAGCCGAAGAGGTAATCAGCCCCAGCATTTT. Translated: CASSRRGNQPQHF. This chain joins TRBV4-1 and TRBJ1-5; D call uncertain. The CDR3 sequence is 13 residues long. Germline CDR1 is MGHRA and CDR2 is YSYEKL. Trimming cost V 4 bases and J 4 bases, with 8 bases left between them.

CDR3 loop: CSVVQGVGTDTQYF. Here the CDR3 DNA reads TGCAGCGTTGTACAGGGGGTAGGGACAGATACGCAGTATTTT. The chain joins TRBV29-1 to TRBJ2-3; TRBD1 aligns across 8 bases. The V segment lost 4 bases and the J segment 3 bases; nucleotides outside the gene matches: 6. Germline V CDR1 and CDR2: SQVTM, ANQGSEA. The CDR3 is 14 residues long.

The rearrangement joins TRBV2 to TRBJ1-2; tentative D call: TRBD1 (5 bases). The length of the CDR3 is 14 residues. V was clipped by 6 bases and J by 2 bases, with 13 bases between them. Germline values: CDR1 SNHLY, CDR2 FYNNEI. As DNA, the CDR3 is TGTGCCAGCAGGTCCGCCAGGGCGAACTATGGCTACACCTTC. Translated: CASRSARANYGYTF.

The chain carries TRBV30 and TRBJ1-2; possible D gene TRBD1, 6 bases. The CDR3 sequence is 13 residues long. Trimming shortened V by 2 bases and J by 5 bases, and 12 bases separated the two germline ends. Germline V lookup: CDR1 GTSNPN, CDR2 SVGIG (reference sequence). Written as DNA, the CDR3 is TGTGCCTGGAGTCCAGACAGGTTTTATGGCTACACCTTC. Protein product: CAWSPDRFYGYTF.

The J gene is TRBJ2-7, the V gene TRBV4-1; TRBD1 is a possible D gene (5 bases). The CDR3 runs to 13 residues. Germline loops: CDR1 MGHRA, CDR2 YSYEKL. V was pared by 7 bases and J by 5 bases, with 15 bases between. The CDR3 sequence is CASTRVNGDEQYF. The CDR3 DNA is TGCGCCAGCACCAGGGTCAACGGCGACGAGCAGTACTTC.

The gene calls are TRBV7-2 and TRBJ1-5; TRBD1 matches at 9 bases. This CDR3 spans 15 amino acids. CDR1 and CDR2 from the germline V gene are SGHTA and FQGNSA. With 3 bases clipped from V and 3 bases from J, the junction kept 3 bases outside the gene matches. The DNA for the CDR3 is TGTGCCAGCAGCTTCGGGGACAGGGTCAATCAGCCCCAGCATTTT. Translation: CASSFGDRVNQPQHF.